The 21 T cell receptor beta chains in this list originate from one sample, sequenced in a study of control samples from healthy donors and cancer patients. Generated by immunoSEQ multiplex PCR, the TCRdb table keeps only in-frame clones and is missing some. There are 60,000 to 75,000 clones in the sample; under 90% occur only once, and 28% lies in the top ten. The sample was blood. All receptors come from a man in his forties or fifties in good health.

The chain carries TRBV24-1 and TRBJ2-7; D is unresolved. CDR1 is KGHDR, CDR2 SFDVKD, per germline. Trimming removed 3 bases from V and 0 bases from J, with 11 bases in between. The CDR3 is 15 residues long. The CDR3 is CATSDHGESSYEQYF. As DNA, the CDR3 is TGTGCCACCAGTGATCATGGTGAGAGCTCCTACGAGCAGTACTTC.

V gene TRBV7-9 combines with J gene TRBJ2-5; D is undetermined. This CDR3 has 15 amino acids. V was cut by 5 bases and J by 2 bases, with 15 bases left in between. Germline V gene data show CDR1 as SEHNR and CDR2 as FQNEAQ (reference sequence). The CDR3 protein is CASSPALRDQETQYF. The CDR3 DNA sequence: TGTGCCAGCAGCCCCGCTTTAAGAGATCAAGAGACCCAGTACTTC.

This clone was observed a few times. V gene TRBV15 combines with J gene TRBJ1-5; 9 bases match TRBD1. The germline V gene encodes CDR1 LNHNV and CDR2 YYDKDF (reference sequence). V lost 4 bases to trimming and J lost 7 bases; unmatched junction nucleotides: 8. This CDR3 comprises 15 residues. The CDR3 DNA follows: TGTGCCACCAGCACCCGGGACAGGGTCGGCCAGCCCCAGCATTTT. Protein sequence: CATSTRDRVGQPQHF.

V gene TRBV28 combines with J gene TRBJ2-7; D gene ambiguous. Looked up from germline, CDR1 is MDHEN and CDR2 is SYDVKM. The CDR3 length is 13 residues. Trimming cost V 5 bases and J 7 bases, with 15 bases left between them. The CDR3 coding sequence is TGTGCCAGCAGTATCCCCCGTTTTGGGGAGCAGTACTTC. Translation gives CASSIPRFGEQYF.

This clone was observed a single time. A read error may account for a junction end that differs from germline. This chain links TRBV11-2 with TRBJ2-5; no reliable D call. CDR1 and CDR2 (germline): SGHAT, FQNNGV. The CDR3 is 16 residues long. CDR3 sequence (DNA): TGTGCCAGCAGCTTAGAGGGCAGGCGTAACCAGGAGACCCAGTACTTC. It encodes CASSLEGRRNQETQYF.

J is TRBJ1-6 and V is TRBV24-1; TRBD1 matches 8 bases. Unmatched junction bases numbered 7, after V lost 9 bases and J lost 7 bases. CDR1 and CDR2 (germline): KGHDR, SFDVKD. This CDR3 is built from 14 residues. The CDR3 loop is CATSQGAGNSPLHF. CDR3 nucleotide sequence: TGTGCCACCTCCCAGGGGGCTGGAAATTCACCCCTCCACTTT.

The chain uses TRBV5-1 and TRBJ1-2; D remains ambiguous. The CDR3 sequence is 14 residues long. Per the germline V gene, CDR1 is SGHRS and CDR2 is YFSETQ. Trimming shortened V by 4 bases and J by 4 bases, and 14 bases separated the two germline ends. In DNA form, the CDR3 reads TGCGCCAGCAGCCCGGATAGGGTAACCTATGGCTACACCTTC. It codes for CASSPDRVTYGYTF.

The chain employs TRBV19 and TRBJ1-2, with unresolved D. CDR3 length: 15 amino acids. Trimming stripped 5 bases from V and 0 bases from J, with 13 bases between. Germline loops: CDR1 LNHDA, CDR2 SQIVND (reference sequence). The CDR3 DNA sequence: TGTGCCAGTAGTGCCAAAGGACCGGCTAACTATGGCTACACCTTC. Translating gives CASSAKGPANYGYTF.

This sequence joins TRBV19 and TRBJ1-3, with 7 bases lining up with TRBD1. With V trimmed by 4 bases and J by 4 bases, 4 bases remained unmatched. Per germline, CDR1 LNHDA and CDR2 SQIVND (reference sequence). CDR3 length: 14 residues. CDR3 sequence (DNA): TGTGCCAGTAGTAGAGGGGGCTCCGGAAACACCATATATTTT. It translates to CASSRGGSGNTIYF.

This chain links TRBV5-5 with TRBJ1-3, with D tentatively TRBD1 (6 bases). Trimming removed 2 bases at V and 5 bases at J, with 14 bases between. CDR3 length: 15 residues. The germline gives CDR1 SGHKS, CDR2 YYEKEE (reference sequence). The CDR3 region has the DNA TGTGCCAGCAGCTTAGAACAGGGTGTTCGAAACACCATATATTTT. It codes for CASSLEQGVRNTIYF.

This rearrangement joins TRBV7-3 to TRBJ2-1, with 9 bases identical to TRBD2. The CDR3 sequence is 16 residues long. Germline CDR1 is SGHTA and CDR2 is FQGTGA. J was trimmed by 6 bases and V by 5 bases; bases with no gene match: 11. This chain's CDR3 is CASSAGGGRASNEQFF. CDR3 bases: TGTGCCAGCAGCGCAGGAGGCGGGAGGGCCTCCAATGAGCAGTTCTTC.

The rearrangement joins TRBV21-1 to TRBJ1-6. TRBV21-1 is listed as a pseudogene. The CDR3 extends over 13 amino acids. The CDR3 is CASSSPGNSPLHF. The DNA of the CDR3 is TGTGCCAGCAGCTCCCCCGGGAATTCACCCCTCCACTTT.

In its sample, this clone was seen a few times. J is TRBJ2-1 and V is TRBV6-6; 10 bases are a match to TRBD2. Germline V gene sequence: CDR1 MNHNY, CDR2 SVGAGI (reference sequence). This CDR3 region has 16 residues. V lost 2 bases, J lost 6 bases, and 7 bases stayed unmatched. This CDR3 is CASSYPSGGASNEQFF. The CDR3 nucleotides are TGTGCCAGCAGTTACCCAAGCGGGGGGGCTAGCAATGAGCAGTTCTTC.

CDR3 sequence: CASSPIGVGSGANVLTF. The CDR3 nucleotides read TGTGCCAGCTCACCGATAGGGGTGGGCTCTGGGGCCAACGTCCTGACTTTC. The V call is TRBV18, the J call TRBJ2-6, with TRBD1 as a possible D gene (5 bases). Trimming took 3 bases from V and 0 from J, leaving 12 bases between them. This CDR3 contains 17 residues. The germline V gene encodes CDR1 KGHSH and CDR2 LQKENI.

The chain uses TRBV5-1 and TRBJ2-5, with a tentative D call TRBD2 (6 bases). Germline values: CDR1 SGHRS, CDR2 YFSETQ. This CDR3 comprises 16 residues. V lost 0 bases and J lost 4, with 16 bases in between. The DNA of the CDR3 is TGCGCCAGCAGCTTGGTCGGAGCGGGCCAGGGAGAGACCCAGTACTTC. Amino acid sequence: CASSLVGAGQGETQYF. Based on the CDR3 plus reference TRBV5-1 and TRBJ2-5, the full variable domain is KAGVTQTPRYLIKTRGQQVTLSCSPISGHRSVSWYQQTPGQGLQFLFEYFSETQRNKGNFPGRFSGRQFSNSRSEMNVSTLELGDSALYLCASSLVGAGQGETQYFGPGTRLLVL.

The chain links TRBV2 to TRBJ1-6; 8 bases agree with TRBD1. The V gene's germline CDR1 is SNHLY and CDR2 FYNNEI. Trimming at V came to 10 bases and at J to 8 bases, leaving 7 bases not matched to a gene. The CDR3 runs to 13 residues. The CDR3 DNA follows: TGTGCCAAACGGACAGGGACGGATTCACCCCTCCACTTT. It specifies CAKRTGTDSPLHF.

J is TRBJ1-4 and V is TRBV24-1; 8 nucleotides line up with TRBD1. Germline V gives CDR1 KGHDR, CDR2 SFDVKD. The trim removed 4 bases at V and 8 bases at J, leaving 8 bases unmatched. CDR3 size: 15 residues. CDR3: CATSDPTGAVEKLFF. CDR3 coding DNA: TGTGCCACCAGTGACCCGACAGGGGCGGTCGAAAAACTGTTTTTT.

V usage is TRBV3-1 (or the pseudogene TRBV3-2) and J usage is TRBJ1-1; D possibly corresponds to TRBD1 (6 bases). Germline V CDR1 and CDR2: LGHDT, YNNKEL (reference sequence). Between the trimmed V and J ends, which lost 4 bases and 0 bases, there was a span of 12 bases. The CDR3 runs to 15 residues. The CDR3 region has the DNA TGTGCCAGCAGCCCAGGACAGACCATGAACACTGAAGCTTTCTTT. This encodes CASSPGQTMNTEAFF.

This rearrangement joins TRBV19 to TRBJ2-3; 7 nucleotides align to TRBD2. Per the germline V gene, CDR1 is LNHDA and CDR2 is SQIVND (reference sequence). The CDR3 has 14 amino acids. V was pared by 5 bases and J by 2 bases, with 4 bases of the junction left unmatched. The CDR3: CASSPGLSTDTQYF. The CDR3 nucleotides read TGTGCCAGTAGTCCGGGACTATCCACAGATACGCAGTATTTT. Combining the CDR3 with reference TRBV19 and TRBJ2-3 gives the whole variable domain DGGITQSPKYLFRKEGQNVTLSCEQNLNHDAMYWYRQDPGQGLRLIYYSQIVNDFQKGDIAEGYSVSREKKESFPLTVTSAQKNPTAFYLCASSPGLSTDTQYFGPGTRLTVL.

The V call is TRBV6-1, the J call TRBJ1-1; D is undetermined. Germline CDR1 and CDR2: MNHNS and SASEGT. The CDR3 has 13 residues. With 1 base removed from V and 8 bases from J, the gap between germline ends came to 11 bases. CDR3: CASSEGERLEAFF. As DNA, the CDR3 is TGTGCCAGCAGTGAAGGGGAGCGGTTGGAAGCTTTCTTT.

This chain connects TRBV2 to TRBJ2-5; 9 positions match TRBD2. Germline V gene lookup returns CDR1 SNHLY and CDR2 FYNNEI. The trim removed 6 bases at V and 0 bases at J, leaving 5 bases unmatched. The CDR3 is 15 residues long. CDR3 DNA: TGTGCCAGCAGGTGGCGGGAGGGAGACCAAGAGACCCAGTACTTC. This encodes CASRWREGDQETQYF.